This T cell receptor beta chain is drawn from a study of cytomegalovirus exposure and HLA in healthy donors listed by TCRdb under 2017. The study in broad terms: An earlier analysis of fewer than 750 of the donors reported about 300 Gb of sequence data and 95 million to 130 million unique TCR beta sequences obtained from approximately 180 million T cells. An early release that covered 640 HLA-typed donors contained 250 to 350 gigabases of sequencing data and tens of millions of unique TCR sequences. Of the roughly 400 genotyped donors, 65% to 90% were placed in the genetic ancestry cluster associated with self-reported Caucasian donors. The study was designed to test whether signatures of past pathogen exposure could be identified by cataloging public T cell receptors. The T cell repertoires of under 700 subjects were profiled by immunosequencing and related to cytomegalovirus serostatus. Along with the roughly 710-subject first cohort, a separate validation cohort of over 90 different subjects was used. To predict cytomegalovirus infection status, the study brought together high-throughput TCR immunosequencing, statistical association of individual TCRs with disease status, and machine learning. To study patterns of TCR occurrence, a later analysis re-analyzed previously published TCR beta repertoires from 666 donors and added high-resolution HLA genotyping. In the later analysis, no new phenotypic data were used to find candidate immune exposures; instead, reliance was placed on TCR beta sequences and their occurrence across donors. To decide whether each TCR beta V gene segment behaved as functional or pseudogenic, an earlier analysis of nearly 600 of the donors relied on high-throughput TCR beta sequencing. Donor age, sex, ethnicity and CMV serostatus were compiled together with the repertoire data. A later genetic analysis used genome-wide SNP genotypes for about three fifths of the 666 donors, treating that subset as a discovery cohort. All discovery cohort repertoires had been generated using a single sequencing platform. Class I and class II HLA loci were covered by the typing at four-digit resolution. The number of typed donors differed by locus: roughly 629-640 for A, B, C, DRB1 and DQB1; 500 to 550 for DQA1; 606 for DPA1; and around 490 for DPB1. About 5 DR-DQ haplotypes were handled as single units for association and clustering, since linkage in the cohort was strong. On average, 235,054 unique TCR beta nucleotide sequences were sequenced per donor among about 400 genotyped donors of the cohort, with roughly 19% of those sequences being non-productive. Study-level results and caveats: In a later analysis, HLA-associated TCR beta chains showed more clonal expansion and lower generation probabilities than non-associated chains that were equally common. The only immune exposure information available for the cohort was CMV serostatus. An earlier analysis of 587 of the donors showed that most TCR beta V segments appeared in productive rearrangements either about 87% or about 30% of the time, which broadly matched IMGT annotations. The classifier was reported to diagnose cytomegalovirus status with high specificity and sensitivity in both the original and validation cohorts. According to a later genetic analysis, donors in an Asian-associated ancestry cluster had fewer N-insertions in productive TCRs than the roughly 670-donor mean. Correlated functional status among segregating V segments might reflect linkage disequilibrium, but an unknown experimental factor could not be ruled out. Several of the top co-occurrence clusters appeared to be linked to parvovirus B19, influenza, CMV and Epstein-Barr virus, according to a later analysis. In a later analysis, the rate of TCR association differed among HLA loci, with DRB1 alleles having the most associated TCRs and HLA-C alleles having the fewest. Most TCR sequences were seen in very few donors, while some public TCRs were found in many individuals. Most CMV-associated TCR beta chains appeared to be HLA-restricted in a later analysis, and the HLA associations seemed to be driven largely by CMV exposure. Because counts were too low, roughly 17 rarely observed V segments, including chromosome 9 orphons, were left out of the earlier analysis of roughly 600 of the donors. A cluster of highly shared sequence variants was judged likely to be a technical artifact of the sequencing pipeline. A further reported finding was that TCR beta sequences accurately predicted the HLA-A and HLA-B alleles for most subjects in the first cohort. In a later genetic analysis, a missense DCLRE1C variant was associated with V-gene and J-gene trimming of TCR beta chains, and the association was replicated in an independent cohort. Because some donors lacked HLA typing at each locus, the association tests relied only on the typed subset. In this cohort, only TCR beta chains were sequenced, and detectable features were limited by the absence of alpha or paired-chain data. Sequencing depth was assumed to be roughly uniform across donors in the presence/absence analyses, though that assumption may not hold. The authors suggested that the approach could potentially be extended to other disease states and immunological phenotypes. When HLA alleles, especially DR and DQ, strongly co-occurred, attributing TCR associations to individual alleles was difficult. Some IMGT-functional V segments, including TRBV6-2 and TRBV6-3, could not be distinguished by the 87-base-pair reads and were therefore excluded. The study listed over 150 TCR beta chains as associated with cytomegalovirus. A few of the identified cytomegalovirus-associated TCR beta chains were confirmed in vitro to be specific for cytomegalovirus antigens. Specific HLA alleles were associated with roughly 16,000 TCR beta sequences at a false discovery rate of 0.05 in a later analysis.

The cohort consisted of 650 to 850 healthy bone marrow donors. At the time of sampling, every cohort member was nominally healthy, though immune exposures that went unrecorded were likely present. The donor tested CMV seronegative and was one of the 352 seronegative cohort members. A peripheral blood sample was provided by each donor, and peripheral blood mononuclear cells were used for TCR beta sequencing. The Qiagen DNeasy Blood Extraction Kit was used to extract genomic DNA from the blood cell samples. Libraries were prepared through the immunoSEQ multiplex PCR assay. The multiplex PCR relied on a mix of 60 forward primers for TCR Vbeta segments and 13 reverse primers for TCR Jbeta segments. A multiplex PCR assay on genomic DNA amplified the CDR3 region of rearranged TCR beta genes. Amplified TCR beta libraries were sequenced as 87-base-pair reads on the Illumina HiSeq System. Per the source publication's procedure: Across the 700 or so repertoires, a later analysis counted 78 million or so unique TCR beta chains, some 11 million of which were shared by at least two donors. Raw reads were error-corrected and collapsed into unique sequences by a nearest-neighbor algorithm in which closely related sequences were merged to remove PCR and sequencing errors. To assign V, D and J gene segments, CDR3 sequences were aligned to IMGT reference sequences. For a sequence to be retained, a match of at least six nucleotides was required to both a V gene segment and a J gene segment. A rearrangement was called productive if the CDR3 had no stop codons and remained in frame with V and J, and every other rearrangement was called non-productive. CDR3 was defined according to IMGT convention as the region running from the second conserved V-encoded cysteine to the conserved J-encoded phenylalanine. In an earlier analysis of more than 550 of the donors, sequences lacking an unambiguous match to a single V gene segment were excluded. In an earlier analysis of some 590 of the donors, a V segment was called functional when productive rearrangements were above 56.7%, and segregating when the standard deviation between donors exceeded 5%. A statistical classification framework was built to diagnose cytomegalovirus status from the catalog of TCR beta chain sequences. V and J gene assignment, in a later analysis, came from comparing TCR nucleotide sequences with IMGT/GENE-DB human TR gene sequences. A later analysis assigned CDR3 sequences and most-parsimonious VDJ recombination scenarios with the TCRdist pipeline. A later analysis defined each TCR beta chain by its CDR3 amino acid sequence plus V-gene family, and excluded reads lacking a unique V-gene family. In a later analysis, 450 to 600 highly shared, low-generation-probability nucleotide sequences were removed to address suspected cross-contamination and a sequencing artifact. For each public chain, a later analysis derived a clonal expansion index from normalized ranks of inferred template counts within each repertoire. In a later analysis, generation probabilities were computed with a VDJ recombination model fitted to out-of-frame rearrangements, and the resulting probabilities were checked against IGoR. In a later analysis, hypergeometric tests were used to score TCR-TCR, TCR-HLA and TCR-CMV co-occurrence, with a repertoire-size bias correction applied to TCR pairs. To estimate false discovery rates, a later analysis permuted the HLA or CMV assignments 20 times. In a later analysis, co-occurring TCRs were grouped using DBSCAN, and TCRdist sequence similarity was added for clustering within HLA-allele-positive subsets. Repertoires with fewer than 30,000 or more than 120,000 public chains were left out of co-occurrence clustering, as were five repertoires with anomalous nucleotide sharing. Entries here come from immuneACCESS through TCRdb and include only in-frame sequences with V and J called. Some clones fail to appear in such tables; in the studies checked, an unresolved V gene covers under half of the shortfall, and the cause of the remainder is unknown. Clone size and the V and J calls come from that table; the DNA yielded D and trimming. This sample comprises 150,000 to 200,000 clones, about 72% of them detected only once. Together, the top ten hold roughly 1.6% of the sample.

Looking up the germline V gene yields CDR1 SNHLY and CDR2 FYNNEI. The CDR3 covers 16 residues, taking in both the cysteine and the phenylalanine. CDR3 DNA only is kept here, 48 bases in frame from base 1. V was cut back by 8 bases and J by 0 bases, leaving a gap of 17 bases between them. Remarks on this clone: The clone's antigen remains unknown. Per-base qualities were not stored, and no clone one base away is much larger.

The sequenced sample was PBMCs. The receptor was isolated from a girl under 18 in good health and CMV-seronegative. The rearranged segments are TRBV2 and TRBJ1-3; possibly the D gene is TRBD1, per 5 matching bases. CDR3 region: CASGARQGASGNTIYF. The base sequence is TGTGCCAGCGGGGCGAGGCAGGGCGCCTCTGGAAACACCATATATTTT.